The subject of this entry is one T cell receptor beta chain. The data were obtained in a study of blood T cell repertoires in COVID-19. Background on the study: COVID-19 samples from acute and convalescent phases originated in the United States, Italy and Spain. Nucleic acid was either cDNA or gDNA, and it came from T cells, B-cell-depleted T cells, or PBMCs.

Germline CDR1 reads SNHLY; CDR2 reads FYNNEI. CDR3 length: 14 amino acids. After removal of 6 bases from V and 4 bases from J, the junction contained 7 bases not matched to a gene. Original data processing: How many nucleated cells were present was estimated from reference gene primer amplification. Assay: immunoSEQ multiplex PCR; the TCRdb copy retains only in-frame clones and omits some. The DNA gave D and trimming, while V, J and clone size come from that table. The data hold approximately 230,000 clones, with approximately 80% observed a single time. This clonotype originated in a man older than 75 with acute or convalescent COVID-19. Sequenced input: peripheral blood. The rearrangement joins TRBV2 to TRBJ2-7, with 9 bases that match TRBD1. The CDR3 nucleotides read TGTGCCAGCAGGACCGGGACAGGGAGGTACGAGCAGTACTTC. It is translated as CASRTGTGRYEQYF.